This is a list of T cell receptor beta chains from one sample in a study of T cell responses to AZD1222 COVID-19 vaccine. TCRdb's table, derived via immunoSEQ multiplex PCR, lists solely in-frame clones and lacks some. This sample carries some 140,000 clones, approximately 91% of them seen once, and the ten largest clones take about 2.1%. The input for sequencing was peripheral blood, taken 28 days after the second AZD1222 dose. The receptors here all came from an adult who received the AZD1222 COVID-19 vaccine. CDR3s include the opening cysteine and the closing phenylalanine or tryptophan. Each record gives: clone size, J gene, V gene, D gene, CDR3 protein, CDR3 DNA. The D gene is left open where the match is weak. Where a row states a size, it is once, few, many or the class of an expanded clone; other rows omit it.

>.|TRBJ2-5|TRBV21-1|.
CASRKRPIRQGWETQYF
TGTGCCAGCAGGAAAAGACCTATCCGACAGGGCTGGGAGACCCAGTACTTC
>.|TRBJ2-2|TRBV4-1|.
CASSQDNGAGGELFF
TGCGCCAGCAGCCAAGATAATGGGGCGGGGGGGGAGCTGTTTTTT
>.|TRBJ2-3|TRBV7-9|TRBD2
CASSVTWGLADTDTQYF
TGTGCCAGCAGCGTCACCTGGGGACTAGCGGACACAGATACGCAGTATTTT
>.|TRBJ1-1|TRBV4-2|.
CASSLVGGGTEAFF
TGTGCCAGCAGCCTGGTGGGCGGCGGGACTGAAGCTTTCTTT
>.|TRBJ2-7|TRBV5-1|TRBD1
CASSPGTGGIEQYF
TGCGCCAGCAGCCCGGGGACAGGTGGCATCGAGCAGTACTTC
>.|TRBJ2-2|TRBV6-4|.
CASSLQGSAGELFF
TGTGCCAGCAGTTTACAGGGTTCAGCCGGGGAGCTGTTTTTT
>.|TRBJ2-1|TRBV24-1|TRBD2
CATSDPTRVGGSAEQFF
TGTGCCACCAGTGATCCGACGAGGGTGGGAGGGTCGGCTGAGCAGTTCTTC
>.|TRBJ1-4|TRBV7-6|TRBD1
CASSSMTGVNEKLFF
TGTGCCAGCAGCTCCATGACAGGGGTTAATGAAAAACTGTTTTTT
>.|TRBJ1-2|TRBV7-2|TRBD1
CASSPGTGVHGYTF
TGTGCCAGCAGTCCCGGGACAGGGGTTCATGGCTACACCTTC
>.|TRBJ1-2|TRBV7-8|.
CASSLAREGGYTF
TGTGCCAGCAGCTTAGCGAGGGAAGGGGGCTACACCTTC
>.|TRBJ1-3|TRBV7-2|.
CASSPSAGLKSSGNTIYF
TGTGCCAGCAGCCCCTCGGCAGGGCTCAAATCCTCTGGAAACACCATATATTTT
>once|TRBJ2-2|TRBV6-5|TRBD1
CASRSGTDNTGELFF
TGTGCCAGCAGGTCCGGGACAGATAACACCGGGGAGCTGTTTTTT
>.|TRBJ1-1|TRBV29-1|.
CSVDILNTEAFF
TGCAGCGTGGACATTTTGAACACTGAAGCTTTCTTT
>.|TRBJ1-1|TRBV3-1/TRBV3-2|.
CASSQGLANTEAFF
TGTGCCAGCAGCCAAGGTTTAGCGAACACTGAAGCTTTCTTT
>.|TRBJ1-1|TRBV5-1|TRBD1
CASSLQGDTEAFF
TGCGCCAGCAGCTTGCAGGGGGACACTGAAGCTTTCTTT